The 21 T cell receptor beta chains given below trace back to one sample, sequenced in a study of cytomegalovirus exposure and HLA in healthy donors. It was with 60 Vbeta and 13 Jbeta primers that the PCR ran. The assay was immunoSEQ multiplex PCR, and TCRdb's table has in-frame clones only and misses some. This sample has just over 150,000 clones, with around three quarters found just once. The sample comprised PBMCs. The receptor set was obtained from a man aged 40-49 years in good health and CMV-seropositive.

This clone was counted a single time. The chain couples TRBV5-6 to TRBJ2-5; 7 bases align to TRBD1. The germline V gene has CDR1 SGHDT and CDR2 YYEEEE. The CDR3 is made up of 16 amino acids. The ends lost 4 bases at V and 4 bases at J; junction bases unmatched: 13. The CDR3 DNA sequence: TGTGCCAGCAGCCAGCGATTAAACAACAGGGGAGAGACCCAGTACTTC. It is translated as CASSQRLNNRGETQYF.

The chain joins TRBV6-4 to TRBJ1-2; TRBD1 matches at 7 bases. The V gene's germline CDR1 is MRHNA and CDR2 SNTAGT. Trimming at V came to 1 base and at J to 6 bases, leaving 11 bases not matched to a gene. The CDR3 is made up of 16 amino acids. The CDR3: CASSDYPGQPLDGYTF. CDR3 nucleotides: TGTGCCAGCAGTGACTACCCGGGACAGCCCCTGGATGGCTACACCTTC.

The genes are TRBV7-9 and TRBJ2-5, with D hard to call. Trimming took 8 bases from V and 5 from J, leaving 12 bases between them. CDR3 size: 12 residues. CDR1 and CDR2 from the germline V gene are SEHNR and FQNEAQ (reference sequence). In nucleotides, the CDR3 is TGTGCCAGCGCTACTTCTGAGGAGACCCAGTACTTC. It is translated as CASATSEETQYF.

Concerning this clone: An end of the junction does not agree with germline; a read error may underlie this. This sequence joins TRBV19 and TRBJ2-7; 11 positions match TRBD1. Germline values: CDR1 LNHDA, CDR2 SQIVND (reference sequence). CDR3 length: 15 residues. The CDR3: CASSMGGQGVYGQYF. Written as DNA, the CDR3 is TGTGCCAGTAGTATGGGGGGACAGGGGGTCTACGGGCAGTACTTC.

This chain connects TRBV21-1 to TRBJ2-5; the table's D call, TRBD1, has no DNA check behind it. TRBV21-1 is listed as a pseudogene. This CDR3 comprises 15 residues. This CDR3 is CASSPNVAGRKTQYF. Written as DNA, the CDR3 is TGTGCCAGCAGCCCGAACGTGGCAGGGCGGAAGACCCAGTACTTC.

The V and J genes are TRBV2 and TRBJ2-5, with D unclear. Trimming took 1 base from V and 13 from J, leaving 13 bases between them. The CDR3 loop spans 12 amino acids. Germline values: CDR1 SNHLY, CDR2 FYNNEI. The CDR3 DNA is TGTGCCAGCAGTGAAGAGCGCGGTTTGACGTACTTC. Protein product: CASSEERGLTYF.

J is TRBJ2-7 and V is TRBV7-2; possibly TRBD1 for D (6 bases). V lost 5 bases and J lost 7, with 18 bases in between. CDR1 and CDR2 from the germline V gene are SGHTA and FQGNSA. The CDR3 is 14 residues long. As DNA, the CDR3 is TGTGCCAGCAGCGCCTTAAGGGGGTCAGGGGAGCAGTACTTC. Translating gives CASSALRGSGEQYF.

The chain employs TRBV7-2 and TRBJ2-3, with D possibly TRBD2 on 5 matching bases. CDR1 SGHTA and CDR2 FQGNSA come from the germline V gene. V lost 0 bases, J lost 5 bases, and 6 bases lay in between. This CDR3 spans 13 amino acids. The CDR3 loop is CASSLAREDTQYF. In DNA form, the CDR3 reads TGTGCCAGCAGCTTAGCGAGGGAAGATACGCAGTATTTT.

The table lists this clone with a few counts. CDR3 DNA sequence: TGTGCCACCTCCTACTCCAGGGTCACCGGGGAGCTGTTTTTT. It yields the protein CATSYSRVTGELFF. This chain connects TRBV15 to TRBJ2-2, with D possibly TRBD1 on 5 matching bases. CDR3 length: 14 amino acids. Germline V gene sequence: CDR1 LNHNV, CDR2 YYDKDF (reference sequence). The V end was cut by 8 bases, the J end by 4 bases, with 14 bases between.

The CDR3 is CASSLGPSQAFF. CDR3 nucleotide sequence: TGTGCCAGCAGTCTGGGGCCCTCCCAAGCTTTCTTT. This chain links TRBV6-1 with TRBJ1-1; weak D call: TRBD1 (5 bases). The CDR3 is 12 amino acids. Trimming took 5 bases from V and 9 from J, leaving 13 bases between them. Germline V gene sequence: CDR1 MNHNS, CDR2 SASEGT.

DNA for the CDR3: TGTGCCAGCTCACCTTTGGACAGGACAATCTCTGGGGCCAACGTCCTGACTTTC. It is translated as CASSPLDRTISGANVLTF. This chain connects TRBV18 to TRBJ2-6; the match to TRBD1 covers 7 bases. Germline CDR1 is KGHSH and CDR2 is LQKENI. V was clipped by 3 bases and J by 0 bases; unmatched bases: 8. The CDR3 has 18 residues.

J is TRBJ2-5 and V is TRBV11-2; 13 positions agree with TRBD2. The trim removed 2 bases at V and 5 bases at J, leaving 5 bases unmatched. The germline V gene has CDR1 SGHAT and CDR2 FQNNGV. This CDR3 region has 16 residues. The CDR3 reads CASSLIGLAGAETQYF. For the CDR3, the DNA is TGTGCCAGCAGCTTAATAGGACTAGCGGGGGCTGAGACCCAGTACTTC.

CDR3 DNA sequence: TGTGCCAGCAGTGAATTTGGTGGGACAGGGGTTAATGGCTACACCTTC. Translation gives CASSEFGGTGVNGYTF. The chain recombines TRBV25-1 with TRBJ1-2; 10 bases align to TRBD1. CDR1 is MGHDK and CDR2 is SYGVNS in the germline V gene. The ends lost 1 base at V and 6 bases at J; junction bases unmatched: 8. The CDR3 spans 16 residues.

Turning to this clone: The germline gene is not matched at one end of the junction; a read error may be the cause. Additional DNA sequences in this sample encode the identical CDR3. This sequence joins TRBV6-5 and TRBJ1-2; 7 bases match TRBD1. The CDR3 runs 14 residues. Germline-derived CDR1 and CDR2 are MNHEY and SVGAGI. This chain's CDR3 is CASSPGTANYGYTF. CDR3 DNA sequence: TGTGCTAGCAGTCCCGGGACAGCAAACTATGGCTACACCTTC.

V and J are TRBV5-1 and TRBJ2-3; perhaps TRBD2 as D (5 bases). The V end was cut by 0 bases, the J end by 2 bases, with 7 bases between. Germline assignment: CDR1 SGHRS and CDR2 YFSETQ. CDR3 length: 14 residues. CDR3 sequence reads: CASSLGTDTDTQYF. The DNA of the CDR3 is TGCGCCAGCAGCTTGGGGACTGACACAGATACGCAGTATTTT. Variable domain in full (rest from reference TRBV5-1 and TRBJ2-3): KAGVTQTPRYLIKTRGQQVTLSCSPISGHRSVSWYQQTPGQGLQFLFEYFSETQRNKGNFPGRFSGRQFSNSRSEMNVSTLELGDSALYLCASSLGTDTDTQYFGPGTRLTVL.

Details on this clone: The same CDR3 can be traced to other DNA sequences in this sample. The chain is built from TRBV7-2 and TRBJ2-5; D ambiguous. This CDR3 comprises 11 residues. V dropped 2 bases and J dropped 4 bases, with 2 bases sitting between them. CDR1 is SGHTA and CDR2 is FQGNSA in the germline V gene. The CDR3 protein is CASSLLETQYF. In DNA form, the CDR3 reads TGTGCCAGCAGCTTACTAGAGACCCAGTACTTC.

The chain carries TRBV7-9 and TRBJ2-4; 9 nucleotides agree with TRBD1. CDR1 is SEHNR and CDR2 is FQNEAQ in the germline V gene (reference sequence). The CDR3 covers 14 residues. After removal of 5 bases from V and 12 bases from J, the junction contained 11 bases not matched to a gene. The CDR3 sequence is CASSGGTGRFSQYF. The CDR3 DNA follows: TGTGCCAGCAGCGGCGGGACAGGGAGATTTAGTCAGTACTTC.

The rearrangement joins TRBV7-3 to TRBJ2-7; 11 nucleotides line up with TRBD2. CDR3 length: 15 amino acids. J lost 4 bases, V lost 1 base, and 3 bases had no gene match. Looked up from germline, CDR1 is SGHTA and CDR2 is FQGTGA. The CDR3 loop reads CASSLMPSGGYEQYF. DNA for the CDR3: TGTGCCAGCAGCTTAATGCCTAGCGGGGGGTACGAGCAGTACTTC.

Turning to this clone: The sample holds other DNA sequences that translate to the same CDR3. The CDR3: CASSRGAGAGELFF. For the CDR3, the DNA is TGTGCCAGCAGCCGGGGGGCTGGCGCCGGGGAGCTGTTTTTT. V usage is TRBV7-3 and J usage is TRBJ2-2; D perhaps matches TRBD2 (7 bases). Germline V gives CDR1 SGHTA, CDR2 FQGTGA. This CDR3 comprises 14 residues. V shed 5 bases and J shed 6 bases, with 13 bases lying between them.

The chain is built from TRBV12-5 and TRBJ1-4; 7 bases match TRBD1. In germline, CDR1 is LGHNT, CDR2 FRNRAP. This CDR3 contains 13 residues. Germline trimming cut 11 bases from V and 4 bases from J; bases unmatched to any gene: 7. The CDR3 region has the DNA TGTGCTGGCCAGACAGGGTTTAATGAAAAACTGTTTTTT. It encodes CAGQTGFNEKLFF.

DNA of the CDR3: TGTGCCAGCAGCCCCCCGCCGGGGTCATTCGATGGCTACACCTTC. Translation gives CASSPPPGSFDGYTF. V and J are TRBV5-4 and TRBJ1-2; no clear D gene. The CDR3 consists of 15 residues. Germline CDR1 is SGHNT and CDR2 is YYREEE (reference sequence). V shed 4 bases and J shed 6 bases, with 19 bases lying between them. Together with reference TRBV5-4 and TRBJ1-2, the CDR3 gives the full variable domain: ETGVTQSPTHLIKTRGQQVTLRCSSQSGHNTVSWYQQALGQGPQFIFQYYREEENGRGNFPPRFSGLQFPNYSSELNVNALELDDSALYLCASSPPPGSFDGYTFGSGTRLTVV.